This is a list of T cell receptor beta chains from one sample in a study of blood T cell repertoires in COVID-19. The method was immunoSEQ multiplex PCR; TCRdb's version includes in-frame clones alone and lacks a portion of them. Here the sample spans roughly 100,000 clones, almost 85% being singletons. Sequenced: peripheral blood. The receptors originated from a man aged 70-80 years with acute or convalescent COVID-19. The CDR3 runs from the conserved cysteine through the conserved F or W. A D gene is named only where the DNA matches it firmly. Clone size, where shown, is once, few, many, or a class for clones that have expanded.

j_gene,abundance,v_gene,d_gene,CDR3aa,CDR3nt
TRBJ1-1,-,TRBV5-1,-,CASGRGKDTEAFF,TGCGCCAGCGGCCGGGGGAAGGACACTGAAGCTTTCTTT
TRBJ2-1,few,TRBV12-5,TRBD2,CASGKQLAGYEQFF,TGTGCTAGTGGTAAACAACTAGCGGGCTATGAGCAGTTCTTC
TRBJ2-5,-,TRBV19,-,CASSPRAGGIQDTQYF,TGTGCCAGTAGCCCCCGTGCTGGCGGGATTCAGGACACCCAGTACTTC
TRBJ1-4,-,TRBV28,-,CASSFFSRGEKLFF,TGTGCCAGCAGTTTTTTTTCAAGGGGCGAAAAACTGTTTTTT
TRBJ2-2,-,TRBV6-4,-,CASSVAGTGELFF,TGTGCCAGCAGTGTGGCAGGGACCGGGGAGCTGTTTTTT
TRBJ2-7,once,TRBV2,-,CASRMSAGSNEQYF,TGTGCCAGCAGGATGAGCGCAGGGTCCAACGAGCAGTACTTC
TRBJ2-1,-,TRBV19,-,CASSPSSYNEQFF,TGTGCCAGTAGCCCCAGCTCCTACAATGAGCAGTTCTTC
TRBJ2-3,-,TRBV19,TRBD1,CASSERGQIATDTQYF,TGTGCCAGTAGTGAAAGGGGACAGATCGCCACAGATACGCAGTATTTT
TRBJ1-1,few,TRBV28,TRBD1,CASSATGGGQTEAFF,TGTGCCAGCAGTGCGACAGGGGGAGGTCAAACCGAAGCTTTCTTT
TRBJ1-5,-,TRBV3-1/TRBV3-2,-,CASSQSNQPQHF,TGTGCCAGCAGCCAGAGTAATCAGCCCCAGCATTTT
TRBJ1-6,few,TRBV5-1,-,CASSLIGGADSPLHF,TGCGCCAGCAGCCTGATCGGGGGGGCAGATTCACCCCTCCACTTT
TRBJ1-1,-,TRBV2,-,CASTMGQNTEAFF,TGTGCCAGCACCATGGGGCAGAACACTGAAGCTTTCTTT
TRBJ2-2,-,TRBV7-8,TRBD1,CASSPRDRSYTGELFF,TGTGCCAGCAGCCCCCGGGACAGGTCTTACACCGGGGAGCTGTTTTTT
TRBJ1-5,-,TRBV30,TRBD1,CAWNQGQGGNQPQHF,TGTGCCTGGAACCAAGGACAGGGTGGCAATCAGCCCCAGCATTTT
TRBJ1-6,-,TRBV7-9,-,CASSRQDSPLHF,TGTGCCAGCAGCCGACAGGATTCACCCCTCCACTTT
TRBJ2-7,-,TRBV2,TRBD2,CASSVRGAGSEQYF,TGTGCCAGCAGTGTGCGGGGGGCGGGAAGCGAGCAGTACTTC
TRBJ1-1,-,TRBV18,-,CASSAVEGSAFF,TGTGCCAGCTCAGCTGTGGAGGGCTCGGCTTTCTTT
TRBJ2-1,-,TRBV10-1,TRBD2,CASSTSGGMGNEQFF,TGCGCCAGCAGTACTAGCGGGGGGATGGGGAATGAGCAGTTCTTC
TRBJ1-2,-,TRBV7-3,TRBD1,CASSLTPGRGQGAYYGYTF,TGTGCCAGCAGCTTAACCCCCGGACGAGGACAGGGGGCATACTATGGCTACACCTTC
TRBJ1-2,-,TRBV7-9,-,CASSLSESGHLANYGYTF,TGTGCCAGCAGCTTATCGGAATCGGGACATCTAGCTAACTATGGCTACACCTTC
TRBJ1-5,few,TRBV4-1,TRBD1,CASSPGTAQSNQPQHF,TGCGCCAGCAGCCCCGGGACAGCCCAGAGCAATCAGCCCCAGCATTTT
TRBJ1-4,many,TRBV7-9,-,CASSPTGGVLNEKLFF,TGTGCCAGCAGCCCTACGGGGGGAGTATTAAATGAAAAACTGTTTTTT
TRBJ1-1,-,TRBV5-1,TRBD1,CASSQTGSSSTEAFF,TGCGCCAGCAGCCAGACAGGGTCTTCTAGCACTGAAGCTTTCTTT
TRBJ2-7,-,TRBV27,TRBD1,CASSIRQGEYVQYF,TGTGCCAGCAGTATCCGACAGGGCGAGTACGTGCAGTACTTC
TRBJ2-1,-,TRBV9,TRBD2,CASSTHPGGRAYNEQFF,TGTGCCAGCAGCACCCACCCGGGGGGGCGAGCCTACAATGAGCAGTTCTTC
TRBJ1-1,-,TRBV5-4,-,CASSSAGGTEAFF,TGTGCCAGCAGCTCGGCGGGGGGGACTGAAGCTTTCTTT
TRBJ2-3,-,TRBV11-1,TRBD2,CASSWTSGSDTQYF,TGTGCCAGCAGCTGGACTAGCGGGAGTGATACGCAGTATTTT
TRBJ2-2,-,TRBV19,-,CASEQPNTGELFF,TGTGCCAGTGAACAGCCGAACACCGGGGAGCTGTTTTTT
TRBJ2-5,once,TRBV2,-,CASRLEVRETQYF,TGTGCCAGCAGATTAGAGGTTCGAGAGACCCAGTACTTC
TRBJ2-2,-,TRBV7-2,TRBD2,CASSLQAQGLANTGELFF,TGTGCCAGCAGCTTACAAGCCCAGGGACTAGCGAACACCGGGGAGCTGTTTTTT
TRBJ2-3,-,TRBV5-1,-,CASSSGTSYMTSTDTQYF,TGCGCCAGCAGCTCCGGGACATCCTATATGACTAGCACAGATACGCAGTATTTT
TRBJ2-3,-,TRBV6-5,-,CASSPAHGTDTQYF,TGTGCCAGCAGTCCTGCCCACGGGACAGATACGCAGTATTTT
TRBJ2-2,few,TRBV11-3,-,CASSLDSGTNTGELFF,TGTGCCAGCAGCTTAGATTCGGGGACGAACACCGGGGAGCTGTTTTTT
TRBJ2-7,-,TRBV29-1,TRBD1,CSVEITGTGRAAQYF,TGCAGCGTTGAGATAACCGGGACAGGGAGAGCTGCGCAGTACTTC
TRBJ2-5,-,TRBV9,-,CASSPRWRAPQETQYF,TGTGCCAGCAGCCCCCGGTGGAGGGCCCCTCAAGAGACCCAGTACTTC
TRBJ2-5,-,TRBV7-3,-,CASSPDLRGETQYF,TGTGCCAGCAGCCCTGATCTTAGGGGCGAGACCCAGTACTTC
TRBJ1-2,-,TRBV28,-,CASSSQRGHRGYTF,TGTGCCAGCAGTTCCCAAAGGGGTCATCGCGGCTACACCTTC
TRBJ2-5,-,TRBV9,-,CASSSRGQETQYF,TGTGCCAGCAGCTCCCGGGGCCAAGAGACCCAGTACTTC
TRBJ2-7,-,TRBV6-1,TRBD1,CASSEAKGGVYEQYF,TGTGCCAGCAGTGAAGCCAAAGGGGGCGTGTACGAGCAGTACTTC
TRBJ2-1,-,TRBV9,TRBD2,CASSVEFLAAKSSYNEQFF,TGTGCCAGCAGCGTAGAGTTCCTAGCGGCCAAAAGCTCCTACAATGAGCAGTTCTTC
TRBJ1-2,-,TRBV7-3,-,CASSLMEGVGGYTF,TGTGCCAGCAGCTTAATGGAAGGGGTGGGTGGCTACACCTTC
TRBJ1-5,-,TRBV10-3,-,CAISAGVNQPQHF,TGTGCCATCAGTGCCGGGGTCAATCAGCCCCAGCATTTT
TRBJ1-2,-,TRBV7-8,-,CASSLAGIGYGYTF,TGTGCCAGCAGCTTAGCCGGGATCGGCTATGGCTACACCTTC
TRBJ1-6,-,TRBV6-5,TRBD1,CASSYGQGGSPLHF,TGTGCCAGCAGTTACGGCCAGGGGGGATCACCCCTCCACTTT
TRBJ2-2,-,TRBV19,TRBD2,CASSLRTSGTNTGELFF,TGTGCCAGTAGTTTACGGACTAGCGGAACGAACACCGGGGAGCTGTTTTTT
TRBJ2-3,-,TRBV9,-,CASSVGQGTGTDTQYF,TGTGCCAGCAGCGTAGGGCAGGGGACGGGCACAGATACGCAGTATTTT
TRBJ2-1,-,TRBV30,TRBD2,CAWSKLAGNYNEQFF,TGTGCCTGGAGTAAACTAGCGGGTAACTACAATGAGCAGTTCTTC
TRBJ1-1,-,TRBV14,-,CASSQVYGMGTEAFF,TGTGCCAGCAGCCAAGTATACGGGATGGGGACTGAAGCTTTCTTT
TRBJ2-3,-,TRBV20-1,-,CSARDGGTQYF,TGCAGTGCTAGAGATGGCGGTACGCAGTATTTT
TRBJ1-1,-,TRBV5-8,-,CASSGRGYTEAFF,TGTGCCAGCAGCGGGCGCGGGTACACTGAAGCTTTCTTT
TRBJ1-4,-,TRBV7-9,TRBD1,CASSEPGTANLGEKLFF,TGTGCCAGCAGCGAGCCCGGGACAGCCAACCTTGGTGAAAAACTGTTTTTT
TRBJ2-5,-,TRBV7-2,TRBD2,CASSQGLAGESGTQYF,TGTGCCAGCAGCCAAGGACTAGCGGGAGAGTCGGGGACCCAGTACTTC
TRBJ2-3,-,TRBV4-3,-,CASSQEARDTDTQYF,TGCGCCAGCAGCCAAGAGGCTCGGGACACAGATACGCAGTATTTT
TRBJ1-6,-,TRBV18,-,CASSGEANSPLHF,TGTGCCAGCTCAGGAGAAGCTAATTCACCCCTCCACTTT
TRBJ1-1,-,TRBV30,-,CAERAGLNTEAFF,TGTGCTGAACGCGCAGGGTTGAACACTGAAGCTTTCTTT
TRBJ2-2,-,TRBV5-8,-,CASSLRGGTGELFF,TGTGCCAGCAGCTTGAGAGGAGGCACCGGGGAGCTGTTTTTT
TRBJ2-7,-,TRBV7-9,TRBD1,CASSLGAGGTGEQYF,TGTGCCAGCAGCTTAGGGGCAGGGGGCACTGGCGAGCAGTACTTC